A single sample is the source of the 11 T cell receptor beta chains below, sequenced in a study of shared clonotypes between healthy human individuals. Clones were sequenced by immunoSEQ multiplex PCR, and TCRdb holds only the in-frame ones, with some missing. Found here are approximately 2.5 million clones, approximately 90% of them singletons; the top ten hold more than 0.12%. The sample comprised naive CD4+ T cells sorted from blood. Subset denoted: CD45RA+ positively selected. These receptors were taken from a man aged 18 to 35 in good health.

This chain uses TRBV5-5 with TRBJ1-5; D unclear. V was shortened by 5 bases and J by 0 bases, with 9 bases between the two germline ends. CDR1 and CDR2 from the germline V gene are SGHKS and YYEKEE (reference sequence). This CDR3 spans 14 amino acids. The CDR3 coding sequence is TGTGCCAGCAGTAAAACCCTTAGCAATCAGCCCCAGCATTTT. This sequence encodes CASSKTLSNQPQHF.

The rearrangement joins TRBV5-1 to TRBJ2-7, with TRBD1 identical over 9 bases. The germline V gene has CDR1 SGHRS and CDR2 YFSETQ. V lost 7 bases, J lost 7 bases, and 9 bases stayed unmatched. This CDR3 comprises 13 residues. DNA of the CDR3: TGCGCCAGCTGGGACAGGGCGAGATTGGAGCAGTACTTC. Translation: CASWDRARLEQYF.

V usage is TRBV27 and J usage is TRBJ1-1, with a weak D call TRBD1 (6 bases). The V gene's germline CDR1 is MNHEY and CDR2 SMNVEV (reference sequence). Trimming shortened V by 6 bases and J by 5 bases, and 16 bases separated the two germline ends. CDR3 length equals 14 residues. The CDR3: CASRLLDSGTEAFF. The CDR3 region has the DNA TGTGCCAGCAGACTACTGGACAGCGGGACTGAAGCTTTCTTT.

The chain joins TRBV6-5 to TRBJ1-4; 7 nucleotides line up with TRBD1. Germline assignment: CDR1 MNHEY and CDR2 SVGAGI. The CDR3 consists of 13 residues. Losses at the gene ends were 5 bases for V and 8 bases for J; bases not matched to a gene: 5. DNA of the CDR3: TGTGCCAGCAGTGACAGGGTAGGGGAAAAACTGTTTTTT. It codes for CASSDRVGEKLFF.

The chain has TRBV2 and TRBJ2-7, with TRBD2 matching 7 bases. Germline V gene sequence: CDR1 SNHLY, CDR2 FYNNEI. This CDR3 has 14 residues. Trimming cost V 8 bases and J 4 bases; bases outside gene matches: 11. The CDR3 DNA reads TGTGCCAGCGGGTATGAGGGAGGGCCGTACGAGCAGTACTTC. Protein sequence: CASGYEGGPYEQYF.

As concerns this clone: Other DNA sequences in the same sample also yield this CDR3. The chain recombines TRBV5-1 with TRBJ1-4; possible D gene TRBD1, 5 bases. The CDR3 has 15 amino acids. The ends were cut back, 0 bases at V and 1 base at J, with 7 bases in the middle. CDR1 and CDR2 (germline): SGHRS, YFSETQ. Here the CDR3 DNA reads TGCGCCAGCAGCTTGGGGGGGAGAACTAATGAAAAACTGTTTTTT. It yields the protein CASSLGGRTNEKLFF.

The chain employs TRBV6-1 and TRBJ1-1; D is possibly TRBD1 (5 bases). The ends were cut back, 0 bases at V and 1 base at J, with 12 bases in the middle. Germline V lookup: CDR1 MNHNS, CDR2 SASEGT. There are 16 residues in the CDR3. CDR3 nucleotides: TGTGCCAGCAGTGAAGCGTCAGGGTGGGGGAACACTGAAGCTTTCTTT. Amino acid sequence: CASSEASGWGNTEAFF.

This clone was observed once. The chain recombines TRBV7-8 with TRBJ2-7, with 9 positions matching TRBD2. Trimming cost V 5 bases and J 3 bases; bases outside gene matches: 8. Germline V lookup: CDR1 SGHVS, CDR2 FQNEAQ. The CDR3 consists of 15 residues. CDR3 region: CASSPSTSGNYEQYF. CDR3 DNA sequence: TGTGCCAGCAGCCCCTCGACTAGCGGAAACTACGAGCAGTACTTC.

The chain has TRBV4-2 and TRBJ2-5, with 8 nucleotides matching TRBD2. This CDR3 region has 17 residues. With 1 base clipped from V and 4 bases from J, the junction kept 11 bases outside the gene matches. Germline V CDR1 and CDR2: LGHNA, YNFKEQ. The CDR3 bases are TGTGCCAGCAGCCAAGTGGGTAGCGGGATGGGAGGAGAGACCCAGTACTTC. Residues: CASSQVGSGMGGETQYF.

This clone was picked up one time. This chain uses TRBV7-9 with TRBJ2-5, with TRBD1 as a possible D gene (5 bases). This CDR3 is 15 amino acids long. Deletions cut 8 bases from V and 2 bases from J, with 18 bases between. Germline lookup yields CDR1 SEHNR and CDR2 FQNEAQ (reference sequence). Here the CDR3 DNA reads TGTGCCAGCCTCCCTTCAGGGCCCGGACAAGAGACCCAGTACTTC. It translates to CASLPSGPGQETQYF. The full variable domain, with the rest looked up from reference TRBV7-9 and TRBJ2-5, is DTGVSQNPRHKITKRGQNVTFRCDPISEHNRLYWYRQTLGQGPEFLTYFQNEAQLEKSRLLSDRFSAERPKGSFSTLEIQRTEQGDSAMYLCASLPSGPGQETQYFGPGTRLLVL.

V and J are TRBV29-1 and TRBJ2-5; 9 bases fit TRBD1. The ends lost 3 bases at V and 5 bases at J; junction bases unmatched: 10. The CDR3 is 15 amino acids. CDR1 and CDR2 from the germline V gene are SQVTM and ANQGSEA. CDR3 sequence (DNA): TGCAGCGTTGACAGGGACAGGGTGGTTGTGGAGACCCAGTACTTC. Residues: CSVDRDRVVVETQYF.